The 22 T cell receptor beta chains below were found in one sample sequenced in a study of blood T cell repertoires in COVID-19. The method was immunoSEQ multiplex PCR; TCRdb's version includes in-frame clones alone and lacks a portion of them. The data contain fewer than 20,000 clones, approximately 90% of them singletons. The sample comprised peripheral blood. These receptors came from a human donor in a cohort sampled during active COVID-19.

The chain links TRBV28 to TRBJ2-1; TRBD2 aligns across 12 bases. The CDR3 spans 14 residues. Germline V gives CDR1 MDHEN, CDR2 SYDVKM. V dropped 6 bases and J dropped 7; count of bases not matched to a gene: 4. This chain's CDR3 is CASRTSGSRNEQFF. DNA for the CDR3: TGTGCCAGCAGGACTAGCGGGAGTCGGAATGAGCAGTTCTTC.

This chain uses TRBV15 with TRBJ2-3; TRBD2 aligns across 8 bases. CDR1 is LNHNV and CDR2 is YYDKDF in the germline V gene (reference sequence). Trimming removed 4 bases from V and 6 bases from J; junction bases left unmatched: 3. The length of the CDR3 is 13 residues. The CDR3 bases are TGTGCCACCAGCAAAGCGGGAGTTGATACGCAGTATTTT. Its translation: CATSKAGVDTQYF.

The rearrangement links TRBV2 to TRBJ1-2, with 9 positions matching TRBD1. The V gene end was trimmed by 5 bases and the J gene end by 8 bases; junction bases not matched to a gene: 3. Germline-derived CDR1 and CDR2 are SNHLY and FYNNEI. The CDR3 is 12 amino acids. The DNA of the CDR3 is TGTGCCAGCAGTCGGACAGGGGACGGCTACACCTTC. This encodes CASSRTGDGYTF.

J is TRBJ1-1 and V is TRBV30, with 7 bases fitting TRBD1. The germline CDR1 and CDR2 sequences are GTSNPN and SVGIG (reference sequence). CDR3 length: 13 residues. After removal of 5 bases from V and 4 bases from J, the junction contained 7 bases not matched to a gene. CDR3 sequence reads: CAWATSGGTEAFF. The CDR3 DNA reads TGTGCCTGGGCTACCTCAGGGGGCACTGAAGCTTTCTTT.

The chain carries TRBV5-6 and TRBJ1-4, with 7 bases that match TRBD1. The germline gives CDR1 SGHDT, CDR2 YYEEEE. The CDR3 runs to 16 residues. Trimming at V came to 0 bases and at J to 5 bases, leaving 7 bases not matched to a gene. The CDR3 nucleotides are TGTGCCAGCAGCTTGGGACAGGGAGAGTTAAATGAAAAACTGTTTTTT. Translating it yields CASSLGQGELNEKLFF. Complete variable domain (other parts from reference TRBV5-6 and TRBJ1-4): DAGVTQSPTHLIKTRGQQVTLRCSPKSGHDTVSWYQQALGQGPQFIFQYYEEEERQRGNFPDRFSGHQFPNYSSELNVNALLLGDSALYLCASSLGQGELNEKLFFGSGTQLSVL.

V usage is TRBV9 and J usage is TRBJ2-1, with 10 bases matching TRBD2. Losses at the gene ends were 3 bases for V and 7 bases for J; bases not matched to a gene: 10. The germline gives CDR1 SGDLS, CDR2 YYNGEE. This CDR3 has 16 residues. The chain's CDR3 is CASSAGGGLAANEQFF. The CDR3 DNA reads as TGTGCCAGCAGCGCGGGGGGTGGACTAGCGGCGAATGAGCAGTTCTTC.

This clone appeared a single time. The rearrangement joins TRBV5-4 to TRBJ2-5; the D gene is possibly TRBD2 (5 bases). Trimming took off 1 base at V and 5 bases at J, with 12 bases between the two ends. This CDR3 comprises 14 residues. Germline assignment: CDR1 SGHNT and CDR2 YYREEE (reference sequence). The CDR3 here is CASSLSLAIETQYF. The CDR3 DNA reads TGTGCCAGCAGCTTGTCCTTAGCGATTGAGACCCAGTACTTC.

The V gene is TRBV1, the J gene TRBJ2-1; the table's D gene call, TRBD2, was not cross checked with the DNA. TRBV1 has pseudogene status. The length of the CDR3 is 14 residues. As DNA, the CDR3 is TGCACCCCCCCGCAGACTAGCGGGGTTGATGAGCAGTTCTTC. This encodes CTPPQTSGVDEQFF.

The chain employs TRBV5-6 and TRBJ1-1, with D perhaps TRBD1 (6 bases). This CDR3 is 14 amino acids long. The germline CDR1 and CDR2 sequences are SGHDT and YYEEEE. V was trimmed by 3 bases and J by 0 bases, leaving 9 bases between them. Written as DNA, the CDR3 is TGTGCCAGCAGCTACCGGACAGTGAACACTGAAGCTTTCTTT. It yields the protein CASSYRTVNTEAFF.

The V and J genes are TRBV9 and TRBJ1-5; perhaps TRBD1 as D (6 bases). Looked up from germline, CDR1 is SGDLS and CDR2 is YYNGEE. The CDR3 sequence is 15 residues long. The V and J ends lost 0 bases and 9 bases respectively, with 16 bases between them. CDR3 in amino acids: CASSVAGTRVSPQHF. CDR3 in DNA: TGTGCCAGCAGCGTAGCTGGGACACGCGTATCGCCCCAGCATTTT.

J is TRBJ2-2 and V is TRBV2; TRBD1 is a possible D gene (6 bases). The CDR3 covers 14 residues. Germline-derived CDR1 and CDR2 are SNHLY and FYNNEI. Trimming cost V 8 bases and J 1 base, with 11 bases left between them. As DNA, the CDR3 is TGTGCCAGCCGTAAGGACAGGAACACCGGGGAGCTGTTTTTT. Amino acids: CASRKDRNTGELFF.

This sequence joins TRBV19 and TRBJ2-3; 10 nucleotides agree with TRBD2. The germline gives CDR1 LNHDA, CDR2 SQIVND (reference sequence). The CDR3 loop spans 13 amino acids. Trimming cost V 8 bases and J 4 bases; bases outside gene matches: 3. The CDR3 region has the DNA TGTGCCAGTTCTAGCGGGAGCCCAGATACGCAGTATTTT. This encodes CASSSGSPDTQYF.

The gene calls are TRBV29-1 and TRBJ2-2, with TRBD2 identical over 9 bases. V was clipped by 7 bases and J by 6 bases; unmatched bases: 9. There are 14 residues in the CDR3. Germline V gene data show CDR1 as SQVTM and CDR2 as ANQGSEA. The CDR3 protein is CSANRASGAGELFF. In DNA, the CDR3 is TGCAGCGCCAATCGGGCTAGCGGGGCCGGGGAGCTGTTTTTT.

This chain uses TRBV19 with TRBJ1-6; tentatively, D is TRBD1 (6 bases). Germline loops: CDR1 LNHDA, CDR2 SQIVND (reference sequence). This CDR3 has 16 amino acids. V was clipped by 7 bases and J by 0 bases, with 13 bases between them. The CDR3: CASNGQKSSYNSPLHF. CDR3 bases: TGTGCCAGTAACGGACAGAAGAGCTCCTATAATTCACCCCTCCACTTT.

The rearrangement uses TRBV29-1 and TRBJ2-5; 11 positions agree with TRBD2. Germline CDR1 SQVTM, CDR2 ANQGSEA. The length of the CDR3 is 14 residues. V gave up 4 bases and J gave up 4 bases; unmatched junction bases: 5. CDR3 nucleotide sequence: TGCAGCGTTGTTCCGACTAGCGGGGCAGAGACCCAGTACTTC. It specifies CSVVPTSGAETQYF.

The rearrangement links TRBV12-3 or TRBV12-4 to TRBJ2-7, with TRBD1 matching 7 bases. This CDR3 comprises 12 residues. V shed 5 bases, J shed 4 bases, and the junction held 2 bases outside the gene matches. For the CDR3, the DNA is TGTGCCAGCAGTGGACAGGATTACGAGCAGTACTTC. Translated: CASSGQDYEQYF.

The chain links TRBV18 to TRBJ1-2; 8 nucleotides agree with TRBD1. CDR1 and CDR2 from the germline V gene are KGHSH and LQKENI. CDR3 length equals 17 residues. With 1 base clipped from V and 4 bases from J, the junction kept 11 bases outside the gene matches. The CDR3 sequence is CASSPLGLGQGVYGYTF. The CDR3, as DNA: TGTGCCAGCTCACCACTGGGTCTCGGACAGGGAGTCTATGGCTACACCTTC.

This clone was detected once. The chain links TRBV6-2 or TRBV6-3 to TRBJ1-5; 9 bases agree with TRBD1. Germline values: CDR1 MNHEY, CDR2 SVGEGT. V shed 6 bases and J 4 bases; nucleotides not matched to a gene: 4. CDR3 length: 14 amino acids. The CDR3 DNA follows: TGTGCCAGCAGCCGGACAGGGGCAAATCAGCCCCAGCATTTT. It is translated as CASSRTGANQPQHF.

CDR3 sequence: CASSLVGLGNNEQFF. CDR3 DNA sequence: TGCGCCAGCAGCTTGGTAGGACTAGGGAACAATGAGCAGTTCTTC. V usage is TRBV5-1 and J usage is TRBJ2-1; TRBD2 matches at 7 bases. The germline V gene has CDR1 SGHRS and CDR2 YFSETQ. J was trimmed by 5 bases and V by 0 bases; bases with no gene match: 5. This CDR3 spans 15 amino acids. The whole variable domain, remainder taken from reference TRBV5-1 and TRBJ2-1, is KAGVTQTPRYLIKTRGQQVTLSCSPISGHRSVSWYQQTPGQGLQFLFEYFSETQRNKGNFPGRFSGRQFSNSRSEMNVSTLELGDSALYLCASSLVGLGNNEQFFGPGTRLTVL.

This chain connects TRBV5-5 to TRBJ1-2; D call uncertain. The CDR3 is made up of 12 amino acids. Trimming shortened V by 1 base and J by 4 bases, and 5 bases separated the two germline ends. Germline values: CDR1 SGHKS, CDR2 YYEKEE (reference sequence). The CDR3 loop is CASSLPGYGYTF. The CDR3 DNA reads as TGTGCCAGCAGCTTGCCAGGCTATGGCTACACCTTC. The entire variable domain, with the rest obtained from reference TRBV5-5 and TRBJ1-2, is as follows: DAGVTQSPTHLIKTRGQQVTLRCSPISGHKSVSWYQQVLGQGPQFIFQYYEKEERGRGNFPDRFSARQFPNYSSELNVNALLLGDSALYLCASSLPGYGYTFGSGTRLTVV.

The chain joins TRBV27 to TRBJ1-2, with D hard to call. The CDR3 runs 13 residues. Trimming removed 3 bases from V and 1 base from J, with 6 bases in between. The V gene's germline CDR1 is MNHEY and CDR2 SMNVEV (reference sequence). CDR3 in DNA: TGTGCCAGCAGTTTTTCCAGTAACTATGGCTACACCTTC. Translation: CASSFSSNYGYTF.

The V and J genes are TRBV6-5 and TRBJ1-2, with TRBD1 as a possible D gene (6 bases). The CDR3 totals 14 residues. V lost 6 bases, J lost 1 base, and 12 bases lay in between. CDR1 and CDR2 from the germline V gene are MNHEY and SVGAGI. In nucleotides, the CDR3 is TGTGCCAGCAGCCGGGGACAACTTAACTATGGCTACACCTTC. Amino acid sequence: CASSRGQLNYGYTF.